This T cell receptor (beta chain) was obtained from a study of chemoradiotherapy in HPV16-positive cancers. Points from the study as a whole: Functional assays defining HPV-specific T cells used only two HPV16-positive patients. Candidate HPV-specific clones and E7-related TCR motifs grew in tumor during treatment. For HPV16-positive patients, expanding HPV-responsive T cells associated with longer recurrence-free survival.

This table comes from immunoSEQ multiplex PCR, and its TCRdb copy is limited to in-frame clones, with some not included. This sample has approximately 9,300 clones, with more than 75% found just once. Repeated repertoire sampling spanned the course of chemoradiotherapy. In germline, CDR1 is SGHTA, CDR2 FQGTGA. V lost 5 bases to trimming and J lost 7 bases, with 17 bases between them. This CDR3 is 15 amino acids long. The table lists this clone with a count of one. Its cognate antigen is unknown. The V call is TRBV7-3, the J call TRBJ2-2, with D maybe TRBD2 (5 bases). This TCR was sampled from a human donor with HPV-associated anogenital cancer. The specimen comprised blood, sampled from a patient who underwent chemoradiotherapy. Written as DNA, the CDR3 is TGTGCCAGCAGCCCTGCCGGGGAAAAGGGCGGGGAGCTGTTTTTT. It specifies CASSPAGEKGGELFF.